Sequencing of this T cell receptor (beta chain) was carried out in a study of T cells expressing NK-cell markers. As for the study in general: TCR beta repertoires came from sorted CD3+CD56+NKG2C+, CD3+CD56+NKG2C- and CD3+CD56-NKG2C+ T cells. Notes on the study in general: Specificity for HCMV among expanded NKG2C+ T cell clones was not established.

The CDR3 totals 13 residues. 5'RACE template switching with UMIs produced the TCR beta cDNA. TCRdb reprocessed the 5' RACE reads and stores each CDR3 protein as one record, lacking DNA. The sample table sets out around 550,000 distinct CDR3 sequences. Details on this clonotype: The antigen remains undetermined.

This sequence originates from a man aged 18-30 years in good health. The chain carries TRBV12-3 or TRBV12-4 and TRBJ2-2. The source material was blood T cells: a sorted CD56 or NKG2C T cell subset, CD4+ or CD8+ T cells, or bulk PBMC T cells (not recorded which). CDR3 loop: CASSLEVVGELFF.